This note documents a single TCR beta chain sequence. Its antigen is still unknown. TCRdb fed the reads into MiXCR, producing one record per CDR3 protein. The sample shows about 69,000 distinct CDR3 sequences, approximately 30% of them seen only once. The source of the sample is a study of T cell repertoires in cytomegalovirus infection. Study in general: Epitope selection comprised recently identified HLA-C-restricted CMV epitopes and well-studied HLA-B-restricted CMV epitopes. CMV infection and matching HLA type were both indicated by public TCR beta signatures. Study-level findings and limits: The ex vivo response was dominated by HLA-C-restricted CMV-specific TCR beta clonotypes. Using cumulative public TCR beta family frequency, the authors identified those who carried CMV together with the relevant HLA.

The sequence came from a human donor in good health (CMV status not recorded). Some clones in this sample may be carry-over from other donors' samples. Sequencing used CD8+ T cells from cultured PBMCs, obtained from culture after CMV antigen stimulation.

The DNA of the CDR3 is TGCAGTGCTACCCCCCTCCTAGCGGGAGATCGTCGCGAGCAGTACTTC. Its protein is CSATPLLAGDRREQYF. The chain joins TRBV20-1 to TRBJ2-7; 10 nucleotides align to TRBD2. Germline CDR1 is DFQATT and CDR2 is SNEGSKA (reference sequence). This CDR3 spans 16 amino acids. V dropped 4 bases and J dropped 6; count of bases not matched to a gene: 15.